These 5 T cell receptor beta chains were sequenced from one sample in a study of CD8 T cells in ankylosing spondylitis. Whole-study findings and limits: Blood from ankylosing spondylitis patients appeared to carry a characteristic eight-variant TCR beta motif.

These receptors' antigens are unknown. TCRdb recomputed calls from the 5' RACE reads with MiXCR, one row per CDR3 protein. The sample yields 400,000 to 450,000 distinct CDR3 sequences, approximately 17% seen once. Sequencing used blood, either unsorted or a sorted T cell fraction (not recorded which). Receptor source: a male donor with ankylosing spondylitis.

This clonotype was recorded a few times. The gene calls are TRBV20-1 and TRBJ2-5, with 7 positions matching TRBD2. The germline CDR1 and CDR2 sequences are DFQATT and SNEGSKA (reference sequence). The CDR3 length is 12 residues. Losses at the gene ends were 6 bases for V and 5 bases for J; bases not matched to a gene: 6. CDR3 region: CSAPGGGETQYF. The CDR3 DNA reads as TGCAGTGCCCCTGGGGGGGGGGAGACCCAGTACTTC.

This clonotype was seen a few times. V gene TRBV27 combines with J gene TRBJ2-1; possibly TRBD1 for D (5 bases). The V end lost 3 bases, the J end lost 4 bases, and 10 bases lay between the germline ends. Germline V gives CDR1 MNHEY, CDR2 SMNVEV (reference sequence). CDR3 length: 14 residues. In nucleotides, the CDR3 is TGTGCCAGCAGTTTCCGCGACAGTTACAATGAGCAGTTCTTC. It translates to CASSFRDSYNEQFF.

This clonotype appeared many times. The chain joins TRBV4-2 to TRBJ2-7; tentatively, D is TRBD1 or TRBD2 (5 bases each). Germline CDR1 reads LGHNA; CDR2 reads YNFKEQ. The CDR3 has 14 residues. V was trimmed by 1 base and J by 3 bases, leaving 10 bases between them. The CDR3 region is CASSQGGEGYEQYF. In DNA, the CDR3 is TGTGCCAGCAGCCAAGGAGGGGAAGGCTACGAGCAGTACTTC.

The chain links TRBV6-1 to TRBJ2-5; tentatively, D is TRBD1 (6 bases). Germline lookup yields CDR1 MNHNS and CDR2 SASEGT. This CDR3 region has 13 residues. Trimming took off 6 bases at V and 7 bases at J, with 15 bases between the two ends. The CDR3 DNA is TGTGCCAGCAGACGGGACCGAGGGGGGACCCAGTACTTC. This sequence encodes CASRRDRGGTQYF.

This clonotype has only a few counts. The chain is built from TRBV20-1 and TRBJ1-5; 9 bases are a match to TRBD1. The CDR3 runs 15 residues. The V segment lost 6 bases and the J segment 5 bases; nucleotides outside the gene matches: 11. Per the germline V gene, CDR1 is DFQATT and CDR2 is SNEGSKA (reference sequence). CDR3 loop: CSAPRGGQGHQPQHF. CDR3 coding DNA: TGCAGTGCCCCCCGAGGGGGACAGGGCCATCAGCCCCAGCATTTT.